Shown below are 21 T cell receptor beta chains from a single sample sequenced in a study of T cells after yellow fever vaccination. TCRdb processed the 5' RACE reads anew with MiXCR; each CDR3 protein has one entry. The sample consists of roughly 32,000 distinct CDR3 sequences, around 7% of them appearing once. Specimen: PBMCs, either bulk or a sorted T-cell subset (CD4+, CD8+, memory, or dextramer-sorted; not recorded which), collected on the day of the first yellow fever vaccination. The receptors originated from a man aged 18 to 35 who received the YFV17D yellow fever vaccine.

As for this clonotype: A much larger clone lies one base from this, so it may be a read error. The rearrangement joins TRBV20-1 to TRBJ1-4; D is unclear. This CDR3 comprises 12 residues. V lost 4 bases, J lost 11 bases, and 14 bases lay in between. Per the germline V gene, CDR1 is DFQATT and CDR2 is SNEGSKA (reference sequence). The CDR3: CSAIDRRAKLFF. DNA for the CDR3: TGCAGTGCTATAGATAGAAGGGCGAAACTGTTTTTT.

This clonotype has just a few counts. The chain links TRBV12-3 or TRBV12-4 to TRBJ1-1; D perhaps matches TRBD1 (6 bases). The length of the CDR3 is 18 residues. V lost 6 bases and J lost 0, with 23 bases in between. CDR3: CASSESYREIFMNTEAFF. For the CDR3, the DNA is TGTGCCAGCAGCGAAAGCTACAGGGAAATCTTCATGAACACTGAAGCTTTCTTT.

Ten or more counts support this clonotype. J is TRBJ2-7 and V is TRBV27; 13 nucleotides agree with TRBD2. The germline gives CDR1 MNHEY, CDR2 SMNVEV (reference sequence). J lost 1 base, V lost 5 bases, and 2 bases had no gene match. The CDR3 extends over 15 amino acids. CDR3: CASSPTSGGSYEQYV. In DNA, the CDR3 is TGTGCCAGCAGTCCGACTAGCGGGGGGTCCTACGAGCAGTACGTC.

This clonotype was counted many times. This chain joins TRBV12-3 or TRBV12-4 and TRBJ2-2, with a tentative D call TRBD1 (6 bases). V gave up 8 bases and J gave up 2 bases, with 18 bases separating them. This CDR3 comprises 16 residues. The CDR3 loop is CASGDPGHRNTGELFF. CDR3 DNA: TGTGCCAGCGGCGATCCGGGACACAGAAACACCGGGGAGCTGTTTTTT.

J is TRBJ1-4 and V is TRBV5-1, with 10 bases that match TRBD1. Germline V gives CDR1 SGHRS, CDR2 YFSETQ. This CDR3 has 14 residues. The ends lost 3 bases at V and 7 bases at J; junction bases unmatched: 3. The CDR3 spells CASSYGTGVEKLFF. CDR3 DNA sequence: TGCGCCAGCAGCTATGGGACAGGGGTTGAAAAACTGTTTTTT.

In its sample, this clonotype was seen many times. This sequence joins TRBV2 and TRBJ1-2; possible D gene TRBD1, 6 bases. There are 12 residues in the CDR3. Trimming left V 8 bases short and J 5 bases short, with 12 bases between. CDR1 and CDR2 (germline): SNHLY, FYNNEI. The CDR3 coding sequence is TGTGCCAGCGAAGGGGGAGTTTATGGCTACACCTTC. Its translation is CASEGGVYGYTF.

Ten or more counts support this clonotype. The J gene is TRBJ1-6, the V gene TRBV5-1, with D hard to call. Trimming shortened V by 0 bases and J by 5 bases, and 9 bases separated the two germline ends. This CDR3 is built from 15 residues. Looked up from germline, CDR1 is SGHRS and CDR2 is YFSETQ. CDR3 in amino acids: CASSLGFGDNSPLHF. CDR3 DNA: TGCGCCAGCAGCTTGGGTTTCGGCGATAATTCACCCCTCCACTTT.

The V and J genes are TRBV12-3 or TRBV12-4 and TRBJ2-3; D remains ambiguous. The V end lost 3 bases, the J end lost 0 bases, and 10 bases lay between the germline ends. This CDR3 has 15 amino acids. For the CDR3, the DNA is TGTGCCAGCAGTTTTGATACGACTAGCACAGATACGCAGTATTTT. The encoded protein is CASSFDTTSTDTQYF.

The chain carries TRBV30 and TRBJ1-1, with D perhaps TRBD1 (5 bases). CDR3 size: 14 residues. CDR1 GTSNPN and CDR2 SVGIG come from the germline V gene (reference sequence). V was trimmed by 6 bases and J by 11 bases, leaving 25 bases between them. DNA of the CDR3: TGTGCCTGTCCCGGAGTACGGGACCTTACTAGTGCTTTCTTT. As protein: CACPGVRDLTSAFF.

This clonotype was detected ten times or more. The chain combines TRBV12-3 or TRBV12-4 with TRBJ1-1; the match to TRBD1 covers 8 bases. The CDR3 sequence is 13 residues long. After removal of 6 bases from V and 4 bases from J, the junction contained 4 bases not matched to a gene. The CDR3 loop reads CASRPTGGTEAFF. CDR3 coding DNA: TGTGCCAGCAGGCCTACAGGGGGCACTGAAGCTTTCTTT.

By share, this clonotype counts as medium-sized. The chain recombines TRBV24-1 with TRBJ2-2; 7 positions agree with TRBD2. Germline CDR1 KGHDR, CDR2 SFDVKD. The CDR3 extends over 15 amino acids. The trim removed 9 bases at V and 4 bases at J, leaving 10 bases unmatched. The CDR3 coding sequence is TGTGCCACCGCGCCCTACGGGGGGATCACCGGGGAGCTGTTTTTT. Translation gives CATAPYGGITGELFF.

This clonotype was recorded many times. The genes are TRBV5-1 and TRBJ2-3, with 8 bases identical to TRBD2. Germline-derived CDR1 and CDR2 are SGHRS and YFSETQ. The CDR3 has 16 residues. The J segment lost 2 bases and the V segment lost 0 bases, leaving 5 bases of the junction unmatched. Here the CDR3 DNA reads TGCGCCAGCAGCTTGGGTCGGGGGGGCGCCACAGATACGCAGTATTTT. It translates to CASSLGRGGATDTQYF.

This clonotype was seen a few times. The rearrangement uses TRBV28 and TRBJ1-2; 7 bases align to TRBD1. Per germline, CDR1 MDHEN and CDR2 SYDVKM. V was clipped by 1 base and J by 8 bases; unmatched bases: 7. This CDR3 contains 14 residues. The CDR3 DNA is TGTGCCAGCAGTTTATATCGACAGGGATGGGGCTACACCTTC. This gives the protein CASSLYRQGWGYTF.

This clonotype was detected ten times or more. The CDR3 DNA reads as TGTGCCAGCAAAACCACGGGGGGGAGGCAGCCCCAGCATTTT. Protein product: CASKTTGGRQPQHF. The chain couples TRBV28 to TRBJ1-5; D is possibly TRBD1 (5 bases). The V end lost 7 bases, the J end lost 7 bases, and 17 bases lay between the germline ends. The CDR3 contains 14 residues. Germline CDR1 and CDR2: MDHEN and SYDVKM.

This clonotype was counted a few times. The rearrangement links TRBV19 to TRBJ1-2, with TRBD1 matching 8 bases. The trim removed 7 bases at V and 4 bases at J, leaving 5 bases unmatched. This CDR3 is 13 amino acids long. Germline V gene data show CDR1 as LNHDA and CDR2 as SQIVND (reference sequence). CDR3 in amino acids: CASTRDRIYGYTF. CDR3 in DNA: TGTGCCAGTACGAGGGACAGGATCTATGGCTACACCTTC.

This clonotype was counted between two and nine times. CDR3 DNA: TGCAGTGCTAGGGCGCCTCTGGACACTGAAGCTTTCTTT. Protein product: CSARAPLDTEAFF. V gene TRBV20-1 combines with J gene TRBJ1-1; no clear D. The CDR3 contains 13 residues. The V gene's germline CDR1 is DFQATT and CDR2 SNEGSKA (reference sequence). Trimming stripped 3 bases from V and 3 bases from J, with 11 bases between.

Many counts were recorded for this clonotype. V and J are TRBV29-1 and TRBJ2-1; possible D gene TRBD2, 5 bases. The V gene lost 5 bases and the J gene lost 7 bases, with 18 bases spanning the gap. The CDR3 contains 14 residues. Germline values: CDR1 SQVTM, CDR2 ANQGSEA. CDR3 in DNA: TGCAGCGTTTCCCGACCCCCGGGATTTAATGAGCAGTTCTTC. The encoded protein is CSVSRPPGFNEQFF.

In this sample, this clonotype turned up many times. The V call is TRBV4-3, the J call TRBJ1-5, with no clear D. Germline CDR1 reads LGHNA; CDR2 reads YSLEER. V was trimmed by 2 bases and J by 4 bases, leaving 6 bases between them. The CDR3 spans 13 residues. CDR3 amino acids: CASSQRGNQPQHF. In DNA form, the CDR3 reads TGCGCCAGCAGCCAACGAGGTAATCAGCCCCAGCATTTT.

For this clonotype: A much larger clone is a single base away; this may be a read error. The V gene is TRBV7-9, the J gene TRBJ2-2, with D maybe TRBD1 (6 bases). Germline values: CDR1 SEHNR, CDR2 FQNEAQ (reference sequence). The CDR3 totals 14 residues. This CDR3 is CASNRARNTGVLFF. CDR3 bases: TGTGCCAGCAACAGGGCCCGAAACACCGGGGTGCTGTTTTTT.

This clonotype appeared many times. The genes are TRBV10-3 and TRBJ2-2; perhaps D is TRBD1 or TRBD2 (6 bases each). Trimming took 10 bases from V and 0 from J, leaving 12 bases between them. The CDR3 totals 14 residues. The germline CDR1 and CDR2 sequences are ENHRY and SYGVKD. The CDR3 here is CATSGGTNTGELFF. DNA for the CDR3: TGTGCCACCTCCGGGGGCACGAACACCGGGGAGCTGTTTTTT.

This clonotype was found many times. The chain uses TRBV28 and TRBJ1-1; TRBD1 might be the D (6 bases). Germline V lookup: CDR1 MDHEN, CDR2 SYDVKM. Trimming cost V 6 bases and J 5 bases, with 25 bases left between them. The CDR3 is 17 amino acids. CDR3 protein: CASRTGGGDLRGTEAFF. The CDR3 DNA is TGTGCCAGCAGGACGGGGGGCGGGGACCTTCGCGGGACTGAAGCTTTCTTT.